The sample holds many counts of the clone carrying this TCR beta chain. Its antigen remains unidentified. Germline lookup yields CDR1 SGHTA and CDR2 FQGNSA. CDR3 size: 13 residues. Trimming left V 5 bases short and J 3 bases short, with 10 bases between. The data derive from a study of T cells in Graves' hyperthyroidism and ophthalmopathy. Background on the study: It was at initial diagnosis, before any treatment, that peripheral blood was collected. Study-wide findings and caveats: The model anticipated ophthalmopathy a median about six months pre-onset. Blood also showed most of the thyroid clonotypes that were expanded above 0.001.

TCR beta CDR3 regions were amplified from RNA. The study used the HTBI primer set for a first-round RT-PCR of the TCR CDR3. One entry per CDR3 protein, called by TCRdb with MiXCR from the multiplex PCR reads. Here the sample spans approximately 430,000 distinct CDR3 sequences, about 15% being singletons. Sequenced: blood. The rearrangement links TRBV7-2 to TRBJ2-5; maybe TRBD2 (5 bases). This TCR was sampled from a man between 18 and 29 years old with Graves' ophthalmopathy. The CDR3 reads CASSPTRKETQYF. The CDR3, as DNA: TGTGCCAGCAGCCCCACTAGAAAAGAGACCCAGTACTTC.